Each of the 2 T cell receptor beta chains below was sequenced from the same sample in a study of early T cells in non-severe SARS-CoV-2 infection. A single record per CDR3 protein comes from TCRdb applying MiXCR to the 5' RACE reads. Of some 64,000 distinct CDR3 sequences listed, under 15% are singletons. The sample was whole blood. Receptors originate from an adult who was a healthcare worker with PCR-confirmed SARS-CoV-2 infection or an uninfected control (not recorded which).

This clonotype was counted many times. The V gene is TRBV7-3, the J gene TRBJ2-2, with a weak D call TRBD2 (5 bases). The CDR3 is 16 amino acids. Germline V gene sequence: CDR1 SGHTA, CDR2 FQGTGA. Trimming stripped 2 bases from V and 2 bases from J, with 12 bases between. Written as DNA, the CDR3 is TGTGCCAGCAGCTTAGGGTCCGGGATAAACACCGGGGAGCTGTTTTTT. This translates into CASSLGSGINTGELFF.

This clonotype has ten or more counts. This chain links TRBV11-1 with TRBJ2-5; D perhaps matches TRBD2 (5 bases). V was cut by 7 bases and J by 5 bases, with 20 bases left in between. Germline V gene sequence: CDR1 SGHAT, CDR2 FQDESV (reference sequence). There are 15 residues in the CDR3. The CDR3 DNA reads as TGTGCCAGCACCCTAGCACTAGTGCCGGGTGAGACCCAGTACTTC. This codes for CASTLALVPGETQYF.